This entry concerns a single T cell receptor beta chain. Diagnostic decisions used clinical symptoms, serum thyroxine and TRAb, thyroid ultrasound and orbital computed tomography. These data originate in a study of T cells in Graves' hyperthyroidism and ophthalmopathy. TCR beta CDR3 regions were amplified from RNA transcripts. With the HTBI primer set, the TCR CDR3 went through a first round of RT-PCR. From the multiplex PCR reads, TCRdb called clonotypes with MiXCR, one entry per CDR3 protein. The sample records more than 300,000 distinct CDR3 sequences, roughly 15% being singletons. V lost 0 bases and J 0 bases, leaving 8 bases between the germline ends. CDR3 length: 15 residues. Germline V gives CDR1 SGHDN, CDR2 FVKESK.

The V call is TRBV14, the J call TRBJ2-5, with D tentatively TRBD1 (6 bases). Sequencing used blood. This clonotype was obtained from a woman aged 30 to 39 with Graves' ophthalmopathy. This CDR3 is CASSQDRDNQETQYF. In DNA, the CDR3 is TGTGCCAGCAGCCAAGATAGGGACAACCAAGAGACCCAGTACTTC. Drawing the rest from reference TRBV14 and TRBJ2-5, the complete variable domain is EAGVTQFPSHSVIEKGQTVTLRCDPISGHDNLYWYRRVMGKEIKFLLHFVKESKQDESGMPNNRFLAERTGGTYSTLKVQPAELEDSGVYFCASSQDRDNQETQYFGPGTRLLVL.